This TCR beta chain was found in a study of shared clonotypes between healthy human individuals. The donors, all of them Caucasian adults, lived in Nashville, Tennessee. Note on this clone: Its antigen is unidentified.

Only in-frame clones appear in the TCRdb table, and some are missing; sequencing was by immunoSEQ multiplex PCR. The sample lists fewer than 1.8 million clones, just under 99% occurring once. The length of the CDR3 is 17 residues. V was shortened by 5 bases and J by 5 bases, with 24 bases between the two germline ends. Germline CDR1 is SGHAT and CDR2 is FQNNGV. General observations from the study: It was the non-shared clonotypes that had lower generation probabilities than clonotypes shared by all four donors. Across four donors, naive CD4 shared around 5.4%, naive CD8 over 3%, memory CD4 roughly 2.1%, memory CD8 0.35% to 0.5%.

The J gene is TRBJ1-2, the V gene TRBV11-2; perhaps TRBD1 as D (5 bases). Source material: naive CD4+ T cells sorted from blood. Subset indicated: CD45RA+ positively selected. The TCR sequence derives from a man between 25 and 39 years old in good health. The CDR3 region has the DNA TGTGCCAGCAGCCCAACCACGGGATGGGGCGGAGAGTATGGCTACACCTTC. Protein sequence: CASSPTTGWGGEYGYTF.